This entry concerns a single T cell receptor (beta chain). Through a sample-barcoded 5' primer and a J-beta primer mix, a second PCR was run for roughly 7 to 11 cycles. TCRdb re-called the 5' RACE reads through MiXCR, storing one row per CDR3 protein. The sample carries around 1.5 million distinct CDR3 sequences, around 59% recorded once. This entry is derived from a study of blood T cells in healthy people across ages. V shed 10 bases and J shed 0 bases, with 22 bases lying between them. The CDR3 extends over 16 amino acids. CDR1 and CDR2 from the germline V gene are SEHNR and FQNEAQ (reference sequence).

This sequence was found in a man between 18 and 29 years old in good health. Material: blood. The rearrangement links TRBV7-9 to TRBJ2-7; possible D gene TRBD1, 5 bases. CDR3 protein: CANTLFDRPSSYEQYF. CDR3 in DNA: TGTGCCAACACCCTATTCGACAGACCGAGCTCCTACGAGCAGTACTTC.